The clone carrying this T cell receptor (beta chain) has just one count. Here immunoSEQ multiplex PCR was the method, and the copy in TCRdb shows in-frame clones only, minus some. The sample lists 70,000 to 95,000 clones; 93% were seen once. Germline V CDR1 and CDR2: SGHVS, FQNEAQ. This CDR3 has 19 amino acids. V lost 0 bases to trimming and J lost 4 bases, with 23 bases between them. This record belongs to a study of T cell changes during pregnancy in multiple sclerosis. The chain links TRBV7-8 to TRBJ2-3; D perhaps matches TRBD2 (7 bases). This material consisted of peripheral blood, taken in the second trimester of pregnancy. The receptor was isolated from a female donor with multiple sclerosis, enrolled in a pregnancy study. This CDR3 reads CASSLAGVGRGPGSDTQYF. The CDR3 nucleotides are TGTGCCAGCAGCTTAGCGGGGGTTGGGCGGGGGCCTGGATCAGATACGCAGTATTTT.